This TCR beta chain was recorded in a study of T cell responses to AZD1222 COVID-19 vaccine. Whole-study results and caveats: Seropositive at baseline were only a handful of AZD1222 recipients.

To note about this clone: Its specificity is not known. The sample carries other DNA sequences with the same CDR3.

This CDR3 has 13 residues. Germline assignment: CDR1 SGHNT and CDR2 YYREEE (reference sequence). With 1 base removed from V and 4 bases from J, the gap between germline ends came to 8 bases. Only in-frame clones appear in the TCRdb table, and some are missing; sequencing was by immunoSEQ multiplex PCR. The repertoire holds 100,000 to 130,000 clones, with around 90% as singletons. This receptor was obtained from an adult in good health. The sample consisted of peripheral blood, taken on day 0 of MenACWY control vaccination. The chain couples TRBV5-4 to TRBJ1-1, with a possible D match to TRBD1 (5 bases). In nucleotides, the CDR3 is TGTGCCAGCAGCTTGCAGGGTACCACTGAAGCTTTCTTT. This gives the protein CASSLQGTTEAFF. The full variable domain, in which reference TRBV5-4 and TRBJ1-1 provide the parts outside the CDR3, is ETGVTQSPTHLIKTRGQQVTLRCSSQSGHNTVSWYQQALGQGPQFIFQYYREEENGRGNFPPRFSGLQFPNYSSELNVNALELDDSALYLCASSLQGTTEAFFGQGTRLTVV.